This entry concerns a single T cell receptor (beta chain). Generated by immunoSEQ multiplex PCR, the TCRdb table keeps only in-frame clones and is missing some. The table shows about 200,000 clones, with 85% occurring only once. The data were obtained in a study of blood T cell repertoires in COVID-19. CDR1 is SGHDN and CDR2 is FVKESK in the germline V gene. Trimming removed 1 base from V and 6 bases from J; junction bases left unmatched: 5. This CDR3 region has 15 residues. Sequencing was carried out using PBMCs or T cells enriched from blood (not recorded which). The V call is TRBV14, the J call TRBJ2-5; 10 bases line up with TRBD2. The receptor was isolated from a man aged 35-49 years who had recovered from COVID-19. The CDR3 reads CASSQGASGSQTQYF. In DNA, the CDR3 is TGTGCCAGCAGCCAAGGTGCTAGCGGGAGTCAGACCCAGTACTTC.